These 9 T cell receptor beta chains were all obtained from the same sample, sequenced in a study of T cells after yellow fever vaccination. MiXCR, run by TCRdb on the 5' RACE reads, gives a single entry per CDR3 protein. The repertoire holds over 300,000 distinct CDR3 sequences, with over 4% as singletons. Here the sequenced sample was PBMCs, taken 5 days after the yellow fever booster vaccination. The receptors originated from a man between 18 and 35 years old who received the YFV17D yellow fever vaccine.

The chain uses TRBV12-3 or TRBV12-4 and TRBJ2-5, with D maybe TRBD1 (6 bases). The CDR3 consists of 14 residues. Trimming cost V 4 bases and J 6 bases, with 15 bases left between them. CDR3 nucleotide sequence: TGTGCCAGCAGTTCGGACAGAAAGCTAAAGACCCAGTACTTC. Amino acid sequence: CASSSDRKLKTQYF.

This clonotype showed up just a few times. The rearrangement links TRBV6-1 to TRBJ1-5, with TRBD1 identical over 10 bases. Losses at the gene ends were 2 bases for V and 6 bases for J; bases not matched to a gene: 13. The CDR3 contains 18 residues. Germline CDR1 reads MNHNS; CDR2 reads SASEGT. The DNA of the CDR3 is TGTGCCAGCAGTGAACGTCGACAGGGGGCCGGGTTATTTCAGCCCCAGCATTTT. Translated: CASSERRQGAGLFQPQHF.

This clonotype was observed a handful of times. The rearrangement joins TRBV5-1 to TRBJ2-3, with D unclear. This CDR3 comprises 14 residues. The germline V gene encodes CDR1 SGHRS and CDR2 YFSETQ. V gave up 2 bases and J gave up 2 bases, with 9 bases separating them. The CDR3 DNA reads as TGCGCCAGCAGCTTATATGATTCCACAGATACGCAGTATTTT. Its translation: CASSLYDSTDTQYF.

The chain combines TRBV6-2 or TRBV6-3 with TRBJ1-5; D is possibly TRBD1 (6 bases). Trimming left V 7 bases short and J 13 bases short, with 26 bases between. The germline V gene encodes CDR1 MNHEY and CDR2 SVGEGT. The CDR3 has 15 amino acids. This CDR3 reads CASTIQGRQSEFQHF. Here the CDR3 DNA reads TGTGCCAGCACCATACAGGGTCGGCAATCGGAGTTTCAGCATTTT.

This clonotype came up many times. This chain uses TRBV29-1 with TRBJ2-2, with D perhaps TRBD1 or TRBD2 (6 bases each). The ends were cut back, 5 bases at V and 0 bases at J, with 13 bases in the middle. Looked up from germline, CDR1 is SQVTM and CDR2 is ANQGSEA. This CDR3 region has 15 residues. The CDR3: CSVPEGGSNTGELFF. For the CDR3, the DNA is TGCAGCGTTCCTGAGGGGGGCTCGAACACCGGGGAGCTGTTTTTT.

A note on this clonotype: A single base separates this from a much larger clone, so it may be a read error. The chain combines TRBV9 with TRBJ2-1; 8 nucleotides agree with TRBD2. CDR1 is SGDLS, CDR2 YYNGEE, per germline. The CDR3 runs 16 residues. V dropped 4 bases and J dropped 1; count of bases not matched to a gene: 7. The CDR3 DNA follows: TGTGCCAGCAGCCCCAGCGGGAGCCTATCCTACAATGAGCAGTTCTTC. It yields the protein CASSPSGSLSYNEQFF.

This sequence joins TRBV4-1 and TRBJ2-2; the match to TRBD1 covers 7 bases. The CDR3 covers 17 residues. Germline CDR1 MGHRA, CDR2 YSYEKL. The ends lost 0 bases at V and 3 bases at J; junction bases unmatched: 7. CDR3 sequence: CASSQDKTGRYTGELFF. The CDR3 bases are TGCGCCAGCAGCCAAGATAAGACAGGGCGGTACACCGGGGAGCTGTTTTTT.

The gene calls are TRBV5-1 and TRBJ2-2; D might be TRBD1 (6 bases). The CDR3 is 16 amino acids. With 3 bases removed from V and 0 bases from J, the gap between germline ends came to 12 bases. CDR1 SGHRS and CDR2 YFSETQ come from the germline V gene. CDR3 region: CASSSGTHANTGELFF. In DNA, the CDR3 is TGCGCCAGCAGCTCCGGGACACACGCGAACACCGGGGAGCTGTTTTTT.

This clonotype was recorded many times. The gene calls are TRBV2 and TRBJ2-7, with D maybe TRBD1 (6 bases). This CDR3 is 13 amino acids long. Looked up from germline, CDR1 is SNHLY and CDR2 is FYNNEI. V lost 6 bases, J lost 7 bases, and 16 bases lay in between. The CDR3 DNA sequence: TGTGCCAGCAGCGAACAGGGTCCTGGTGAGCAGTACGTC. As protein: CASSEQGPGEQYV.